This is a list of T cell receptor beta chains from one sample in a study of beta chain features in type 1 diabetes. Clones were sequenced by immunoSEQ multiplex PCR, and TCRdb holds only the in-frame ones, with some missing. The sample shows hundreds of thousands of clones, approximately 30% of them seen only once. The sample comprised naive CD4+ T cells from blood. The receptors here all came from a man younger than 30 in good health. CDR3s include the opening cysteine and the closing phenylalanine or tryptophan. The order of the fields is CDR3 protein, CDR3 DNA, clone size, J gene, V gene, D gene, CDR3 length. D genes are given only for firm matches. The listing skips clone size in some rows; elsewhere it reads once, few, many or a size class.

CAWSRYSLGEQYF,TGTGCCTGGAGTAGGTACTCCCTGGGAGAGCAGTACTTC,few,TRBJ2-7,TRBV30,NA,13
CASSPRTGSYEQYF,TGTGCCAGTAGTCCGCGGACAGGGTCCTACGAGCAGTACTTC,once,TRBJ2-7,TRBV19,TRBD1,14
CASSLAGYTGELFF,TGTGCCAGCAGCCTAGCGGGATACACCGGGGAGCTGTTTTTT,NA,TRBJ2-2,TRBV11-2,TRBD2,14
CASSLGTGYNEQFF,TGCGCCAGCAGCTTGGGGACAGGGTACAATGAGCAGTTCTTC,NA,TRBJ2-1,TRBV5-1,TRBD1,14
CAWKLAAGTDTQYF,TGTGCCTGGAAACTGGCCGCGGGCACAGATACGCAGTATTTT,few,TRBJ2-3,TRBV30,NA,14
CAWSAHSGISTDTQYF,TGTGCCTGGAGTGCCCATAGCGGGATAAGCACAGATACGCAGTATTTT,NA,TRBJ2-3,TRBV30,TRBD2,16
CAWSTGERATDTQYF,TGTGCCTGGAGTACGGGAGAGCGGGCCACAGATACGCAGTATTTT,NA,TRBJ2-3,TRBV30,NA,15
CASSVTSGRENEQFF,TGTGCCAGCAGCGTCACTAGCGGGAGAGAGAATGAGCAGTTCTTC,NA,TRBJ2-1,TRBV7-3,TRBD2,15
CASSFDSGANVLTF,TGTGCCAGCAGCTTTGACTCTGGGGCCAACGTCCTGACTTTC,NA,TRBJ2-6,TRBV9,NA,14
CASSLAWGETQYF,TGTGCCAGCAGCCTTGCCTGGGGAGAGACCCAGTACTTC,NA,TRBJ2-5,TRBV7-2,NA,13
CSVRLQGVSTNEKLFF,TGCAGCGTTCGATTACAGGGCGTATCGACTAATGAAAAACTGTTTTTT,few,TRBJ1-4,TRBV29-1,NA,16
CAALLGSSDTQYF,TGTGCCGCTCTCCTGGGCTCGTCCGATACGCAGTATTTT,few,TRBJ2-3,TRBV6-1,NA,13
CASSLAQANTEAFF,TGTGCCAGCAGCTTGGCCCAGGCGAACACTGAAGCTTTCTTT,NA,TRBJ1-1,TRBV5-4,NA,14
CASSNDFSGGTDTQYF,TGTGCCAGTAGTAATGACTTTAGCGGAGGCACAGATACGCAGTATTTT,NA,TRBJ2-3,TRBV19,NA,16
CASSAGGAHTDTQYF,TGTGCCAGCAGTGCAGGGGGAGCCCACACAGATACGCAGTATTTT,few,TRBJ2-3,TRBV2,TRBD1,15
CASSRDRTFGQYF,TGTGCCAGCAGCAGAGACAGGACCTTCGGGCAGTACTTC,NA,TRBJ2-7,TRBV7-2,NA,13
CASSKLYDSNYGYTF,TGTGCCAGCAGCAAACTTTACGACAGTAACTATGGCTACACCTTC,few,TRBJ1-2,TRBV25-1,NA,15
CASSLEGSSGEQYF,TGCGCCAGCAGCTTGGAGGGGTCATCGGGTGAGCAGTACTTC,NA,TRBJ2-7,TRBV5-1,NA,14